Presented here are 20 T cell receptor beta chains from one specimen sequenced in a study of blood T cells in healthy people across ages. A sample-barcoded 5' primer and a J-beta primer mix were used in a second PCR of about 6 to 11 cycles. TCRdb re-called the 5' RACE reads with MiXCR, one entry per CDR3 protein. The sample yields under 850,000 distinct CDR3 sequences, 30% to 45% seen once. The sample taken for sequencing was blood. The receptors shown here come from a man aged 18 to 30 in good health.

The CDR3 DNA is TGCAGTGCTAAAGCACCACCCACAGAGGTGTTGACTTTGGATACGCAGTATTTT. Translated, it gives CSAKAPPTEVLTLDTQYF. This rearrangement joins TRBV20-1 to TRBJ2-3, with D hard to call. In germline, CDR1 is DFQATT, CDR2 SNEGSKA (reference sequence). V was pared by 4 bases and J by 6 bases, with 29 bases between. The CDR3 length is 18 residues.

There are a few counts of this clonotype. A far larger clone is just one base off, so this is likely a read error. The rearrangement uses TRBV7-6 and TRBJ2-7; D is uncertain. Trimming removed 2 bases from V and 5 bases from J, with 4 bases in between. The CDR3 covers 11 residues. Per the germline V gene, CDR1 is SGHVS and CDR2 is FNYEAQ. The CDR3 bases are TGTGCCAGCAGCTTATCCCACGAGCAGTACTTC. This sequence encodes CASSLSHEQYF.

This clonotype appeared many times. The chain has TRBV4-3 and TRBJ2-3; D remains unclear. Trimming took 10 bases from V and 5 from J, leaving 16 bases between them. CDR3 size: 13 residues. Germline CDR1 is LGHNA and CDR2 is YSLEER. CDR3 loop: CATAPSNQDTQYF. The DNA for the CDR3 is TGCGCCACAGCACCCTCGAACCAAGATACGCAGTATTTT.

This clonotype was seen a few times. CDR3 coding DNA: TGTGCCAGCAGCCGCGGGACAGCTAACACAGATACGCAGTATTTT. It is translated as CASSRGTANTDTQYF. The chain combines TRBV3-1 with TRBJ2-3, with D perhaps TRBD1 (7 bases). CDR1 LGHDT and CDR2 YNNKEL come from the germline V gene (reference sequence). V lost 4 bases and J 2 bases, leaving 13 bases between the germline ends. This CDR3 region has 15 residues.

The chain couples TRBV20-1 to TRBJ2-3; the D gene is possibly TRBD2 (7 bases). The germline V and J ends were trimmed by 5 bases and 4 bases, with 19 bases remaining between them. The CDR3 has 15 amino acids. Germline lookup yields CDR1 DFQATT and CDR2 SNEGSKA (reference sequence). CDR3 loop: CSARRGGEAADTQYF. The CDR3 coding sequence is TGCAGTGCTCGTAGGGGGGGGGAAGCGGCAGATACGCAGTATTTT.

This clonotype was seen once. No conserved phenylalanine or tryptophan is present at the end of the CDR3, so a read error is the likely explanation. The limits of the CDR3 on the DNA are not certain, so only TCRdb's listed CDR3 is given. The V and J genes are TRBV6-6 and TRBJ2-5; TRBD2, the table's D call, was not compared with the DNA. The CDR3 is made up of 17 amino acids, end residues included. Germline V CDR1 and CDR2: MNHNY, SVGAGI (reference sequence). The CDR3 sequence is CASSYGPGPPGGYTFGS.

The chain combines TRBV10-1 with TRBJ1-4; weak D call: TRBD1 (5 bases). CDR1 is WNHNN and CDR2 is SYGVQD in the germline V gene (reference sequence). The V gene lost 0 bases and the J gene lost 7 bases, with 9 bases spanning the gap. CDR3 length: 14 residues. The CDR3 region is CASSESGRFEKLFF. CDR3 nucleotide sequence: TGCGCCAGCAGTGAGTCGGGGCGGTTTGAAAAACTGTTTTTT.

The chain joins TRBV4-1 to TRBJ2-3; a possible D gene is TRBD2 (5 bases). V was pared by 1 base and J by 6 bases, with 11 bases between. The CDR3 totals 14 residues. Germline CDR1 is MGHRA and CDR2 is YSYEKL. CDR3 residues: CASSQGLARDTQYF. The CDR3 nucleotides are TGCGCCAGCAGCCAAGGGCTAGCTCGGGATACGCAGTATTTT.

The CDR3 sequence: CASSRAPGEGREPQHF. The CDR3 region has the DNA TGTGCCAGCAGTAGAGCCCCTGGAGAGGGCAGGGAGCCCCAGCATTTT. The V gene is TRBV12-3 or TRBV12-4, the J gene TRBJ1-5; tentatively, D is TRBD1 (5 bases). V dropped 5 bases and J dropped 8 bases, with 22 bases sitting between them. The CDR3 is made up of 16 amino acids.

V usage is TRBV7-9 and J usage is TRBJ2-1; D remains ambiguous. Germline V CDR1 and CDR2: SEHNR, FQNEAQ (reference sequence). V shed 2 bases and J shed 10 bases, with 15 bases lying between them. The CDR3 is 14 residues long. Here the CDR3 DNA reads TGTGCCAGCAGCTTAAGTCGCGAATCCTACGAGCAGTTCTTC. Its translation is CASSLSRESYEQFF.

This clonotype turned up a few times. The gene calls are TRBV5-1 and TRBJ2-7, with D unclear. The CDR3 has 14 residues. Germline V gene data show CDR1 as SGHRS and CDR2 as YFSETQ. The V and J ends lost 4 bases and 0 bases respectively, with 11 bases between them. The CDR3 loop is CASSPGPGSYEQYF. DNA of the CDR3: TGCGCCAGCAGCCCTGGACCGGGCTCCTACGAGCAGTACTTC.

This clonotype has only a few counts. The rearrangement links TRBV29-1 to TRBJ2-6, with 7 nucleotides matching TRBD2. The CDR3 loop spans 16 amino acids. Germline V gene sequence: CDR1 SQVTM, CDR2 ANQGSEA. The junction had 8 bases not matched to a gene; V was cut back by 5 bases and J by 1 base. The CDR3 DNA follows: TGCAGCGTTCGGCAACGGGGAGGGTCTGGGGCCAACGTCCTGACTTTC. This gives the protein CSVRQRGGSGANVLTF.

The chain uses TRBV7-2 and TRBJ2-3, with TRBD2 as a possible D gene (5 bases). Looked up from germline, CDR1 is SGHTA and CDR2 is FQGNSA. The CDR3 has 12 amino acids. V dropped 3 bases and J dropped 8 bases, with 9 bases sitting between them. The CDR3 protein is CASSFLGGTQYF. The CDR3 DNA sequence: TGTGCCAGCAGCTTCCTAGGAGGTACGCAGTATTTT.

The genes are TRBV7-2 and TRBJ2-3; 15 bases match TRBD2. The CDR3 is made up of 18 amino acids. CDR1 is SGHTA, CDR2 FQGNSA, per germline. Trimming cost V 7 bases and J 2 bases; bases outside gene matches: 10. This CDR3 reads CASIFWTSGGGNTDTQYF. The CDR3 nucleotides read TGTGCCAGCATCTTTTGGACTAGCGGGGGGGGAAACACAGATACGCAGTATTTT.

This sequence joins TRBV12-3 or TRBV12-4 and TRBJ2-3; 11 nucleotides agree with TRBD2. V shed 5 bases, J shed 1 base, and the junction held 8 bases outside the gene matches. This CDR3 has 17 residues. CDR3 nucleotide sequence: TGTGCCAGCAGTGTCCTTAGTAGCGGGGGGGGCACAGATACGCAGTATTTT. Encoded protein: CASSVLSSGGGTDTQYF.

This clonotype has more than one count but fewer than ten. CDR3 sequence: CSASRRDRDHGYTF. The CDR3, as DNA: TGCAGTGCTAGCCGCCGGGACAGGGACCATGGCTACACCTTC. The chain combines TRBV20-1 with TRBJ1-2; 9 bases agree with TRBD1. CDR1 DFQATT and CDR2 SNEGSKA come from the germline V gene (reference sequence). V lost 3 bases and J lost 6; bases outside the gene matches: 8. The CDR3 contains 14 residues.

This sequence joins TRBV10-3 and TRBJ2-7; D is unresolved. The V and J ends lost 4 bases and 6 bases respectively, with 10 bases between them. This CDR3 contains 12 residues. Germline V CDR1 and CDR2: ENHRY, SYGVKD. The DNA for the CDR3 is TGTGCCATCAGTGTGGTGGCTGGCGAGCAGTACTTC. This gives the protein CAISVVAGEQYF.

This clonotype has just a few counts. A junction end diverges from the germline sequence, so it may reflect a read error. This chain links TRBV20-1 with TRBJ2-3, with 7 nucleotides matching TRBD2. The V gene's germline CDR1 is DFQATT and CDR2 SNEGSKA (reference sequence). This CDR3 spans 13 amino acids. CDR3 residues: CSTRVPGGDTQYF. CDR3 DNA: TGCAGTACTAGAGTCCCCGGGGGGGATACGCAGTATTTT.

The genes are TRBV7-2 and TRBJ2-2; D is undetermined. Looked up from germline, CDR1 is SGHTA and CDR2 is FQGNSA. The V and J ends lost 3 bases and 8 bases respectively, with 13 bases between them. The CDR3 covers 14 residues. The chain's CDR3 is CASSFDTVGGELFF. CDR3 in DNA: TGTGCCAGCAGCTTCGATACGGTCGGTGGGGAGCTGTTTTTT.

This clonotype was counted at least ten times. The chain combines TRBV6-5 with TRBJ2-1, with TRBD2 matching over 12 bases. Germline loops: CDR1 MNHEY, CDR2 SVGAGI. Trimming removed 6 bases from V and 14 bases from J; junction bases left unmatched: 5. This CDR3 comprises 12 residues. The CDR3 region has the DNA TGTGCCAGCAGAGGGCTAGCGGGGGGGGAGTTCTTC. Amino acid sequence: CASRGLAGGEFF.